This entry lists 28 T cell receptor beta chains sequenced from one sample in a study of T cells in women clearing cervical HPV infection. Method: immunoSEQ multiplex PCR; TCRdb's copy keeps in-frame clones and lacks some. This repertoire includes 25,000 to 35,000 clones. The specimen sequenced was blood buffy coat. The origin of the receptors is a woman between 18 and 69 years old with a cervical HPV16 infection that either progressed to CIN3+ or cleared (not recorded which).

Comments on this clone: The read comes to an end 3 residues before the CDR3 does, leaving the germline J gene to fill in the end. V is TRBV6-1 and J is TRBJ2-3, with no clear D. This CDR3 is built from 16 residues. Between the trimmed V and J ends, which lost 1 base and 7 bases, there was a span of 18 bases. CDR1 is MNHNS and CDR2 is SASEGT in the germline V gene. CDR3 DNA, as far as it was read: TGTGCCAGCAGTGAAGAACCCTACTCAGGCGAGAATACG. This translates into CASSEEPYSGENT. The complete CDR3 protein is CASSEEPYSGENTQYF.

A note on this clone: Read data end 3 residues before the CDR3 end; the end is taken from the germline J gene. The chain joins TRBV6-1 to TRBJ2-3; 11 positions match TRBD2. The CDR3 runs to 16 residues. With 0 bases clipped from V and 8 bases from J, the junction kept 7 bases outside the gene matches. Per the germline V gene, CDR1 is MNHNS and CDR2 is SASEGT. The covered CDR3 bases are TGTGCCAGCAGTGAAGCACTAGCGGGGGCCGGGGGTACG. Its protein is CASSEALAGAGGT. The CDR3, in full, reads CASSEALAGAGGTQYF.

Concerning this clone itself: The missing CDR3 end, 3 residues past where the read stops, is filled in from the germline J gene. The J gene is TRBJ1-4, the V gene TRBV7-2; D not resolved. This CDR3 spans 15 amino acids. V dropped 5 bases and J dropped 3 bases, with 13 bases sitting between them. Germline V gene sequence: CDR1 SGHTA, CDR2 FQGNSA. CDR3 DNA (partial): TGTGCCAGCAGCCGTGATACGAGGTCTAATGAAAAA. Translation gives CASSRDTRSNEK. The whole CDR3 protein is CASSRDTRSNEKLFF.

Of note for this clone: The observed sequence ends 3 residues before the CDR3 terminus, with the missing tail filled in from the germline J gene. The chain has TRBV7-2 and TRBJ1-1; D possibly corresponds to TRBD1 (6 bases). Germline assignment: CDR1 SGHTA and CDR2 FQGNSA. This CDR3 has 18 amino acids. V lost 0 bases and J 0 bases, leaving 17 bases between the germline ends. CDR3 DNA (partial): TGTGCCAGCAGCTTAGCCCGGACAGCCCGAAGGATGAACACTGAA. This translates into CASSLARTARRMNTE. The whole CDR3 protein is CASSLARTARRMNTEAFF.

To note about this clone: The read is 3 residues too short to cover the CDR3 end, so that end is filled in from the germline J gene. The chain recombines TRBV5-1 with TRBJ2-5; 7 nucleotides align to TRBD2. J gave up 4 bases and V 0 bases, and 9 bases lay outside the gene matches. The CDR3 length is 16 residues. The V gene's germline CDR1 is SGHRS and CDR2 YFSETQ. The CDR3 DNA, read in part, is TGCGCCAGCAGCTTGGCCGACGGGGGGATAGGAGAGACC. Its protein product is CASSLADGGIGET. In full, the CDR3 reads CASSLADGGIGETQYF.

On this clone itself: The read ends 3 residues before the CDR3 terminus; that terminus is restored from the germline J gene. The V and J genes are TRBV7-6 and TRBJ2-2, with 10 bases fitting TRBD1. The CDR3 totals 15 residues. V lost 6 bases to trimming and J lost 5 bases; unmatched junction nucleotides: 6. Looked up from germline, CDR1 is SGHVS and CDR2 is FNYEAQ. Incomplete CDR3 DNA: TGTGCCAGCAGTGGGACAGGGGCCTTAACCGGGGAG. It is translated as CASSGTGALTGE. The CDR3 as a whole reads CASSGTGALTGELFF. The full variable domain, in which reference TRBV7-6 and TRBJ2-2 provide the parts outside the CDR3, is GAGVSQSPRYKVTKRGQDVALRCDPISGHVSLYWYRQALGQGPEFLTYFNYEAQQDKSGLPNDRFSAERPEGSISTLTIQRTEQRDSAMYRCASSGTGALTGELFFGEGSRLTVL.

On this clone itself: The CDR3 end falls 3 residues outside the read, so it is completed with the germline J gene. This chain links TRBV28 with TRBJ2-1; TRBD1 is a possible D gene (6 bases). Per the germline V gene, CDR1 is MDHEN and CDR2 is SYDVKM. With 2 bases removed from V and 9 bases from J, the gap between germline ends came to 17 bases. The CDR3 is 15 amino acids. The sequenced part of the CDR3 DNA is TGTGCCAGCAGTTTACAGGGGCCTCCCCTAGCTGAG. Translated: CASSLQGPPLAE. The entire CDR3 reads CASSLQGPPLAEQFF.

CDR3 DNA, as far as it was read: TGTGCCAGCAGCCCCGGACTAGCGGGGGGCACAGATACG. Translated: CASSPGLAGGTDT. The whole CDR3 sequence is CASSPGLAGGTDTQYF. J is TRBJ2-3 and V is TRBV7-3, with 13 bases identical to TRBD2. The CDR3 end is not reached by the read, which stops 3 residues before it; the germline J gene fills it in. The germline V gene encodes CDR1 SGHTA and CDR2 FQGTGA. The CDR3 contains 16 residues. Trimming at V came to 5 bases and at J to 1 base, leaving 3 bases not matched to a gene.

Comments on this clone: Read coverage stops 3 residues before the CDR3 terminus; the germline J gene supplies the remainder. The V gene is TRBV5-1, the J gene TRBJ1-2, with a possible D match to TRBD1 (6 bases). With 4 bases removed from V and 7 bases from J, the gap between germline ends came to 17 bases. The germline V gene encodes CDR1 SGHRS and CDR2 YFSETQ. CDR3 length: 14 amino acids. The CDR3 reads CASSPRQVESGYTF. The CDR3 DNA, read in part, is TGCGCCAGCAGCCCCCGACAGGTAGAGAGTGGC.

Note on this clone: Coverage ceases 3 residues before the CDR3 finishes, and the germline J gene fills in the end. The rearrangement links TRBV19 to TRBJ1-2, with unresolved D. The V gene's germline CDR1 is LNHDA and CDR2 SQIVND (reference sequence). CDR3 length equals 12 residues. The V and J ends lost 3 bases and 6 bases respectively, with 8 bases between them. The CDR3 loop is CASSIGGDGYTF. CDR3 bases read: TGTGCCAGTAGTATCGGCGGAGATGGC.

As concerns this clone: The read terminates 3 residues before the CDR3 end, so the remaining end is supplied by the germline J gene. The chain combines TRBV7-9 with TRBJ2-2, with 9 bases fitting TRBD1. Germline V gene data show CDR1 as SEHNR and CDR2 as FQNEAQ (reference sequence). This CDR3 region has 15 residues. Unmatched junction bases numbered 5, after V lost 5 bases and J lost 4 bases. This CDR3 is CASSPRDRVTGELFF. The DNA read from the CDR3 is TGTGCCAGCAGCCCCCGGGACAGGGTCACCGGGGAG.

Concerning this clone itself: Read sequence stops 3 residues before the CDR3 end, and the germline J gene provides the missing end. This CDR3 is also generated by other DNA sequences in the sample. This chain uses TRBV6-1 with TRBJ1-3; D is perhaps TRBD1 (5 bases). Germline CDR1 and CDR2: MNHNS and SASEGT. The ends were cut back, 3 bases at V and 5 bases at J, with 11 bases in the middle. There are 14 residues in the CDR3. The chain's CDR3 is CASSEGGRRNTIYF. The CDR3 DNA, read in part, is TGTGCCAGCAGTGAGGGGGGGAGACGAAACACC.

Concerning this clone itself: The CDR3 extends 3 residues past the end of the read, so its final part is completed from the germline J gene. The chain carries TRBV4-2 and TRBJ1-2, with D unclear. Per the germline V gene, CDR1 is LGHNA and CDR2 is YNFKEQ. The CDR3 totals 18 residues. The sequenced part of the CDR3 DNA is TGTGCCAGCAGCCTCCTCAGCGGTAGCGGGAGAACCACAGATACC. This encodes CASSLLSGSGRTTDT. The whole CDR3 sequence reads CASSLLSGSGRTTDTYTF.

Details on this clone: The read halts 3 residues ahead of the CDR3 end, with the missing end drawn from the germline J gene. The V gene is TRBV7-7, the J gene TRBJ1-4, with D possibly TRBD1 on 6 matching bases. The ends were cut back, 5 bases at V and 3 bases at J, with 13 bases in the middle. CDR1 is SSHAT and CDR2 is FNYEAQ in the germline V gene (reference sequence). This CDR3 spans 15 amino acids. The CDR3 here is CASSRGGAPNEKLFF. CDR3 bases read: TGTGCCAGCAGCCGCGGGGGGGCACCTAATGAAAAA.

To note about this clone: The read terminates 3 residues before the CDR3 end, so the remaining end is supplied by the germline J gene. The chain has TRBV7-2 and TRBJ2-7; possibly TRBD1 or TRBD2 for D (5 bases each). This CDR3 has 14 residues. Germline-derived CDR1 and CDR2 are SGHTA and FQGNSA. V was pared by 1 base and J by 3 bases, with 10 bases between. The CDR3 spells CASSLGQGVYEQYF. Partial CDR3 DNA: TGTGCCAGCAGCTTAGGGCAGGGAGTCTACGAG.

The covered CDR3 bases are TGTGCCAGCAGTGCCCCGACTGGGGAGCGGGAGAACGAG. It translates to CASSAPTGERENE. In full, the CDR3 is CASSAPTGERENEQYF. The V call is TRBV2, the J call TRBJ2-7; 8 nucleotides align to TRBD2. Read coverage stops 3 residues before the CDR3 terminus; the germline J gene supplies the remainder. CDR1 and CDR2 from the germline V gene are SNHLY and FYNNEI. Trimming cost V 4 bases and J 5 bases; bases outside gene matches: 13. This CDR3 is built from 16 residues.

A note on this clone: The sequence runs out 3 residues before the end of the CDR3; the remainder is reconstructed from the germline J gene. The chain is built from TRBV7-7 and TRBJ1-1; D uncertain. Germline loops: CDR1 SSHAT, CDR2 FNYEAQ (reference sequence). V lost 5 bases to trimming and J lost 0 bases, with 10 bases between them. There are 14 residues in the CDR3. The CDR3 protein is CASSADYMNTEAFF. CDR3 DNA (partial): TGTGCCAGCAGCGCTGATTACATGAACACTGAA.

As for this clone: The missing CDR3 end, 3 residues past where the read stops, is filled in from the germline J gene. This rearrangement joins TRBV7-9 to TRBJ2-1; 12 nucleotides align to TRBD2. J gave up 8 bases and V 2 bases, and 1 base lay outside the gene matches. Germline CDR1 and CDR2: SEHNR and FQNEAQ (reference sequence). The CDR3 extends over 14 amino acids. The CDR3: CASSLRTSGDEQFF. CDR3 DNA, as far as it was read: TGTGCCAGCAGCTTAAGGACTAGCGGGGATGAG.

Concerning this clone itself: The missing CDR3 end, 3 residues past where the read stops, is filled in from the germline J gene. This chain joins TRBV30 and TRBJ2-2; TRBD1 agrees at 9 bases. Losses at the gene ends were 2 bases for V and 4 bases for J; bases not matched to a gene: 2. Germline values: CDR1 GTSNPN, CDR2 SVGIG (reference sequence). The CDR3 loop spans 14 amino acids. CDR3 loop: CAWSLDRGTGELFF. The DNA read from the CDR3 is TGTGCCTGGAGTCTGGACAGGGGCACCGGGGAG.

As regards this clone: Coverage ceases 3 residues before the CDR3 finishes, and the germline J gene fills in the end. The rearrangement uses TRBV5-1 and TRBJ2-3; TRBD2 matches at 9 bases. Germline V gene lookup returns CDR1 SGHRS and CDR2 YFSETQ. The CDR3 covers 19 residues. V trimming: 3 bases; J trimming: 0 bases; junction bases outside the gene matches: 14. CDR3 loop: CASSSRGPGGTSSTDTQYF. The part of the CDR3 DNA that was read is TGCGCCAGCAGCTCTCGGGGGCCTGGAGGGACTAGCAGCACAGATACG.

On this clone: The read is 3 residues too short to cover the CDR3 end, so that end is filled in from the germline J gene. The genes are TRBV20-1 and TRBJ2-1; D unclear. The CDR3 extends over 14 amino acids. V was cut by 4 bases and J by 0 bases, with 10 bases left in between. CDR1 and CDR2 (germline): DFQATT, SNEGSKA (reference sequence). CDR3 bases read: TGCAGTGCTACCCTATACAGCTCCTACAATGAG. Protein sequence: CSATLYSSYNE. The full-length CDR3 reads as CSATLYSSYNEQFF.

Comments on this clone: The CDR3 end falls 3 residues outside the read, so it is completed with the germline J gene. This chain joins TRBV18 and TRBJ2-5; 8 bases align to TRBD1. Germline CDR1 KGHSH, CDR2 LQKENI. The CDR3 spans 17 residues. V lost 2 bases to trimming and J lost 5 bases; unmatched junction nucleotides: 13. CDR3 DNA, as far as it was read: TGTGCCAGCTCACCAGCGGTACTGACAGGGGCGTGGGAGACC. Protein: CASSPAVLTGAWET. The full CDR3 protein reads CASSPAVLTGAWETQYF.

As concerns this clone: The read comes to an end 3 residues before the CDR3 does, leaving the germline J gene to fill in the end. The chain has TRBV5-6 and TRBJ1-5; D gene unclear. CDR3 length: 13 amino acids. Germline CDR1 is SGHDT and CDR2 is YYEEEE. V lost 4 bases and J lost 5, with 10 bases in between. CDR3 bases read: TGTGCCAGCAGCCGTCGTAGGGATCAGCCC. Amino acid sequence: CASSRRRDQP. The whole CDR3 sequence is CASSRRRDQPQHF.

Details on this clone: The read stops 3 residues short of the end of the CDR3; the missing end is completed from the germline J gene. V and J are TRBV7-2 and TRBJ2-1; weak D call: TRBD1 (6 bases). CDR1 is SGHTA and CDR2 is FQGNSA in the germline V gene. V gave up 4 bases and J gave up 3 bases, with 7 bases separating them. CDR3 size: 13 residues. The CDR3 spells CASSWDNYNEQFF. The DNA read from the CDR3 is TGTGCCAGCAGCTGGGACAACTACAATGAG.

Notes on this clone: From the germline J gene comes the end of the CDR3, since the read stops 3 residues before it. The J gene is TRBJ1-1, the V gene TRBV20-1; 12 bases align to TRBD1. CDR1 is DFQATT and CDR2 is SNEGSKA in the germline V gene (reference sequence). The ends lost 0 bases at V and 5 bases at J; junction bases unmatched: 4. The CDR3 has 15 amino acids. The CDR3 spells CSARDRDRGQTEAFF. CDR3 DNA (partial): TGCAGTGCTAGAGACCGGGACAGGGGGCAGACTGAA.

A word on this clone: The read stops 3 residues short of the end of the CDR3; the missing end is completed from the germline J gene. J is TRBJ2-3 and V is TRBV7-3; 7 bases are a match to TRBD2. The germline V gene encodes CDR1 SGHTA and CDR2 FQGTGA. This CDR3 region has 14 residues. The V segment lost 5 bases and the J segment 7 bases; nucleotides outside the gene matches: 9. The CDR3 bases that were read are TGTGCCAGCAGCGCGGGCGGGGGAGGTCATACG. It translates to CASSAGGGGHT. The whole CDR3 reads CASSAGGGGHTQYF.

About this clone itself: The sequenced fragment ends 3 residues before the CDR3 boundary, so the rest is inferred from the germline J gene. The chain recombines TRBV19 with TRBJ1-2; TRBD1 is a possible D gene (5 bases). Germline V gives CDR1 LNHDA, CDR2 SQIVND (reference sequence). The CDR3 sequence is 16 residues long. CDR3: CASSGGGHPSTDTYTF. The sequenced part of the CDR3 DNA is TGTGCCAGTAGCGGGGGAGGTCATCCTAGCACAGATACC. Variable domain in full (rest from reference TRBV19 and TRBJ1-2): DGGITQSPKYLFRKEGQNVTLSCEQNLNHDAMYWYRQDPGQGLRLIYYSQIVNDFQKGDIAEGYSVSREKKESFPLTVTSAQKNPTAFYLCASSGGGHPSTDTYTFGSGTRLTVV.

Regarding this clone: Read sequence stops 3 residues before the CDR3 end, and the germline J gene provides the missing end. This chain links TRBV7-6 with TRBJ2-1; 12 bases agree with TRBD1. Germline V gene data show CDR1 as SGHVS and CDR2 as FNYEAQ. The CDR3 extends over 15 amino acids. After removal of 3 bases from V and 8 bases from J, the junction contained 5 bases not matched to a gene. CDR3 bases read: TGTGCCAGCAGCTTTCCGGGGACAGGGGGCCATGAG. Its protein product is CASSFPGTGGHE. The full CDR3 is CASSFPGTGGHEQFF.